These 21 T cell receptor beta chains were all obtained from the same sample, sequenced in a study of T cells in narcolepsy. Only in-frame clones appear in the TCRdb table, and some are missing; sequencing was by immunoSEQ multiplex PCR. The table has about 30,000 clones, over 80% seen once. Specimen: CD45RA- memory CD4+ T cells from PBMCs. These receptors were taken from a human donor with narcolepsy.

J is TRBJ1-1 and V is TRBV5-1; TRBD1 agrees at 9 bases. The CDR3 runs 17 residues. Looked up from germline, CDR1 is SGHRS and CDR2 is YFSETQ. Losses at the gene ends were 5 bases for V and 0 bases for J; bases not matched to a gene: 11. CDR3 nucleotides: TGCGCCAGCAGATGGGGACAGGGAGGCAGAATGAACACTGAAGCTTTCTTT. This codes for CASRWGQGGRMNTEAFF. Variable domain in full (rest from reference TRBV5-1 and TRBJ1-1): KAGVTQTPRYLIKTRGQQVTLSCSPISGHRSVSWYQQTPGQGLQFLFEYFSETQRNKGNFPGRFSGRQFSNSRSEMNVSTLELGDSALYLCASRWGQGGRMNTEAFFGQGTRLTVV.

The chain combines TRBV5-6 with TRBJ2-5; 8 nucleotides line up with TRBD2. The CDR3 is 17 residues long. Per the germline V gene, CDR1 is SGHDT and CDR2 is YYEEEE. After removal of 0 bases from V and 2 bases from J, the junction contained 9 bases not matched to a gene. The CDR3 DNA follows: TGTGCCAGCAGCTTGGGCGGGGGGCGATTAGGGCAAGAGACCCAGTACTTC. Translation: CASSLGGGRLGQETQYF.

The rearrangement uses TRBV6-5 and TRBJ2-7; D possibly matches TRBD1 or TRBD2 (5 bases each). V lost 7 bases and J 0 bases, leaving 10 bases between the germline ends. In germline, CDR1 is MNHEY, CDR2 SVGAGI. The CDR3 loop spans 13 amino acids. Here the CDR3 DNA reads TGTGCCAGCAACCCCGGGACCTCCTACGAGCAGTACTTC. Translation gives CASNPGTSYEQYF.

The genes are TRBV6-5 and TRBJ2-2; D unresolved. Germline V gene sequence: CDR1 MNHEY, CDR2 SVGAGI. V dropped 4 bases and J dropped 5 bases, with 5 bases sitting between them. The CDR3 runs to 12 residues. The CDR3 loop reads CASSSRTGELFF. CDR3 sequence (DNA): TGTGCCAGCAGTTCACGGACCGGGGAGCTGTTTTTT.

The chain combines TRBV11-3 with TRBJ1-2, with TRBD1 matching over 7 bases. CDR1 SGHNT and CDR2 YENEEA come from the germline V gene. The ends lost 0 bases at V and 4 bases at J; junction bases unmatched: 8. CDR3 length equals 16 residues. The CDR3 region is CASSLDSWTGFYGYTF. CDR3 DNA: TGTGCCAGCAGCTTAGATAGTTGGACAGGCTTCTATGGCTACACCTTC.

This chain connects TRBV11-3 to TRBJ2-6, with TRBD1 matching over 12 bases. Germline V gene lookup returns CDR1 SGHNT and CDR2 YENEEA. V shed 5 bases, J shed 4 bases, and the junction held 6 bases outside the gene matches. The CDR3 runs to 17 residues. The CDR3 protein is CASSQGQGALGANVLTF. For the CDR3, the DNA is TGTGCCAGCAGCCAGGGACAGGGGGCGTTGGGGGCCAACGTCCTGACTTTC. The full variable domain, completed using reference TRBV11-3 and TRBJ2-6, is EAGVVQSPRYKIIEKKQPVAFWCNPISGHNTLYWYLQNLGQGPELLIRYENEEAVDDSQLPKDRFSAERLKGVDSTLKIQPAELGDSAVYLCASSQGQGALGANVLTFGAGSRLTVL.

V gene TRBV4-3 combines with J gene TRBJ1-2; 12 bases match TRBD1. This CDR3 spans 17 amino acids. The V and J ends lost 4 bases and 3 bases, in that order; junction bases with no gene match: 9. Per germline, CDR1 LGHNA and CDR2 YSLEER. The CDR3 DNA is TGCGCCAGCAGCCGAGCCGGGACAGGGGGCGCCGACTATGGCTACACCTTC. Translated: CASSRAGTGGADYGYTF.

The rearrangement joins TRBV10-3 to TRBJ1-1; D remains unclear. The CDR3 covers 15 residues. V lost 1 base, J lost 1 base, and 10 bases lay in between. Germline CDR1 is ENHRY and CDR2 is SYGVKD. CDR3 loop: CAISEYVGANTEAFF. The CDR3 DNA is TGTGCCATCAGTGAGTACGTGGGTGCGAACACTGAAGCTTTCTTT.

The chain links TRBV18 to TRBJ2-3; 8 nucleotides agree with TRBD1. This CDR3 contains 14 residues. V dropped 6 bases and J dropped 4; count of bases not matched to a gene: 6. CDR1 is KGHSH, CDR2 LQKENI, per germline. Written as DNA, the CDR3 is TGTGCCAGCTCCCAGGACAGGGTCTCAGATACGCAGTATTTT. The encoded protein is CASSQDRVSDTQYF.

This sequence joins TRBV5-1 and TRBJ2-7; D remains unclear. Deletions cut 5 bases from V and 4 bases from J, with 13 bases between. The germline V gene encodes CDR1 SGHRS and CDR2 YFSETQ. This CDR3 spans 13 amino acids. The CDR3 coding sequence is TGCGCCAGCAGGTGGGCTCCAGGTTACGAGCAGTACTTC. It yields the protein CASRWAPGYEQYF.

This clone appeared once. CDR3 loop: CASSPNLILNTEAFF. DNA for the CDR3: TGCGCCAGCAGCCCCAACCTCATACTGAACACTGAAGCTTTCTTT. The chain is built from TRBV4-1 and TRBJ1-1; the D is unclear. V gave up 4 bases and J gave up 0 bases, with 12 bases separating them. Germline loops: CDR1 MGHRA, CDR2 YSYEKL. This CDR3 is 15 amino acids long.

This clone came up once. The CDR3 sequence is CASTQVWGEQYF. CDR3 sequence (DNA): TGTGCCAGCACCCAGGTTTGGGGCGAGCAGTACTTC. The V gene is TRBV6-5, the J gene TRBJ2-7; D unresolved. CDR1 and CDR2 from the germline V gene are MNHEY and SVGAGI. The CDR3 length is 12 residues. V was clipped by 7 bases and J by 6 bases, with 13 bases between them.

This clone was observed a single time. The chain couples TRBV9 to TRBJ1-1, with D possibly TRBD1 on 6 matching bases. CDR1 and CDR2 from the germline V gene are SGDLS and YYNGEE. The CDR3 length is 15 residues. Trimming removed 3 bases from V and 4 bases from J, with 16 bases in between. CDR3 in DNA: TGTGCCAGCAGCGAACGGGGACATCATGGCACTGAAGCTTTCTTT. This encodes CASSERGHHGTEAFF.

This clone was seen once. The chain recombines TRBV29-1 with TRBJ1-1; TRBD1 matches 9 bases. V trimming: 7 bases; J trimming: 10 bases; junction bases outside the gene matches: 7. Germline values: CDR1 SQVTM, CDR2 ANQGSEA. The CDR3 totals 11 residues. CDR3 in amino acids: CSGGQGTGAFF. The CDR3 DNA sequence: TGCAGCGGGGGACAGGGAACAGGAGCTTTCTTT.

This clone has a handful of counts. In nucleotides, the CDR3 is TGTGCCAGCAGTATAGCGGGGGGTTACCAAGAGACCCAGTACTTC. Translating gives CASSIAGGYQETQYF. This chain joins TRBV9 and TRBJ2-5; 10 bases agree with TRBD2. The ends lost 5 bases at V and 0 bases at J; junction bases unmatched: 4. This CDR3 is built from 15 residues. Per the germline V gene, CDR1 is SGDLS and CDR2 is YYNGEE.

This rearrangement joins TRBV5-6 to TRBJ1-1; TRBD1 might be the D (5 bases). Germline V gene sequence: CDR1 SGHDT, CDR2 YYEEEE. The CDR3 contains 15 residues. V dropped 4 bases and J dropped 6 bases, with 19 bases sitting between them. CDR3: CASSPSGPGLSEAFF. CDR3 coding DNA: TGTGCCAGCAGCCCAAGCGGCCCAGGGCTTTCTGAAGCTTTCTTT.

V gene TRBV6-5 combines with J gene TRBJ1-1; no firm D call. V lost 6 bases to trimming and J lost 11 bases, with 25 bases between them. The CDR3 length is 15 residues. Germline CDR1 reads MNHEY; CDR2 reads SVGAGI. CDR3 protein: CASSPPGGVSSQAFF. DNA of the CDR3: TGTGCCAGCAGCCCTCCCGGAGGAGTTAGCTCCCAGGCTTTCTTT.

The genes are TRBV5-4 and TRBJ1-5, with 7 bases lining up with TRBD1. The CDR3 has 15 residues. Trimming removed 3 bases from V and 3 bases from J; junction bases left unmatched: 6. Germline CDR1 and CDR2: SGHNT and YYREEE (reference sequence). CDR3 residues: CASSSQGGFNQPQHF. DNA of the CDR3: TGTGCCAGCAGCTCTCAGGGGGGTTTCAATCAGCCCCAGCATTTT.

In the case of this clone: Additional DNA sequences in this sample encode the identical CDR3. The CDR3 protein is CASSQEQTATNEKLFF. CDR3 bases: TGTGCCAGCAGCCAAGAACAGACTGCAACTAATGAAAAACTGTTTTTT. This chain connects TRBV4-2 to TRBJ1-4; D is unresolved. Trimming pared 0 bases from V and 0 bases from J, leaving 8 bases between. Per germline, CDR1 LGHNA and CDR2 YNFKEQ. The CDR3 is made up of 16 amino acids.

The chain joins TRBV19 to TRBJ2-3; 8 nucleotides align to TRBD2. The CDR3 is made up of 14 amino acids. Germline values: CDR1 LNHDA, CDR2 SQIVND (reference sequence). V dropped 7 bases and J dropped 3; count of bases not matched to a gene: 6. CDR3: CASTISGGTDTQYF. In nucleotides, the CDR3 is TGTGCCAGTACCATCAGCGGGGGTACAGATACGCAGTATTTT.

The CDR3 DNA reads TGTGCCAGCAGCAAGACTAGCGGGGGAGCAGAGACCCAGTACTTC. Its translation: CASSKTSGGAETQYF. The chain couples TRBV4-2 to TRBJ2-5; 12 bases agree with TRBD2. The CDR3 runs 15 residues. CDR1 and CDR2 from the germline V gene are LGHNA and YNFKEQ. With 5 bases clipped from V and 4 bases from J, the junction kept 5 bases outside the gene matches.